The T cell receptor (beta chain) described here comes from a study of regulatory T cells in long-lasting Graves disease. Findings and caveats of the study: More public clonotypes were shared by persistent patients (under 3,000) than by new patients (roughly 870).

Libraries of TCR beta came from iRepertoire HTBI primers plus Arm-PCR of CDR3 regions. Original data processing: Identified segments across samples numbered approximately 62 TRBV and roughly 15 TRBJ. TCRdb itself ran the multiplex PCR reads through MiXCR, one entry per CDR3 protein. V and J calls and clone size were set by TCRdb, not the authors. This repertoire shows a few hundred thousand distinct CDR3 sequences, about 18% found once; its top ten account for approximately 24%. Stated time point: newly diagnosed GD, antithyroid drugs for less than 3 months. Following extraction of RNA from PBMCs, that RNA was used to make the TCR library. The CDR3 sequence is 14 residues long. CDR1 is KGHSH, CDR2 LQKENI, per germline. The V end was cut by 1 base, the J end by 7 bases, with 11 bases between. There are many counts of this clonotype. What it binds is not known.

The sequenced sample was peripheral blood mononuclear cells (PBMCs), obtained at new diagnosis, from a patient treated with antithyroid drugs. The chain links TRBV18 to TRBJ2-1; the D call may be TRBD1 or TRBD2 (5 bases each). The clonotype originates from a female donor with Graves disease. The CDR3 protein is CASSPLRDGNEQFF. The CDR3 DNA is TGTGCCAGCTCACCACTCAGGGACGGTAATGAGCAGTTCTTC.